These 26 T cell receptor beta chains came from one sample sequenced in a study of cytomegalovirus exposure and HLA in healthy donors. It was with 60 Vbeta and 13 Jbeta primers that the PCR ran. Sequenced by immunoSEQ multiplex PCR; TCRdb stores in-frame clones only, minus some. In the table there are approximately 140,000 clones, approximately 71% of which are singletons. Sequenced sample: PBMCs. These receptors were collected from a man in his forties or fifties in good health and CMV-seronegative.

This clone occurred once. The chain uses TRBV5-4 and TRBJ1-2, with TRBD1 identical over 8 bases. CDR1 SGHNT and CDR2 YYREEE come from the germline V gene (reference sequence). The CDR3 is 14 residues long. V trimming: 2 bases; J trimming: 4 bases; junction bases outside the gene matches: 4. The CDR3 loop reads CASSFDRGTYGYTF. Written as DNA, the CDR3 is TGTGCCAGCAGCTTTGACAGGGGTACCTATGGCTACACCTTC.

V is TRBV5-1 and J is TRBJ2-5, with D tentatively TRBD2 (7 bases). This CDR3 is built from 15 residues. The V and J ends lost 0 bases and 2 bases respectively, with 11 bases between them. Looked up from germline, CDR1 is SGHRS and CDR2 is YFSETQ. For the CDR3, the DNA is TGCGCCAGCAGCTTGGTCGGGGGGCGACAAGAGACCCAGTACTTC. It codes for CASSLVGGRQETQYF.

This chain uses TRBV9 with TRBJ1-6; 8 bases fit TRBD1. The CDR3 loop spans 14 amino acids. With V trimmed by 7 bases and J by 12 bases, 12 bases remained unmatched. From germline, CDR1 is SGDLS and CDR2 YYNGEE. In nucleotides, the CDR3 is TGTGCCAGCGACCCTGGGACAGGTAGCATACCCCTCCACTTT. Translation gives CASDPGTGSIPLHF.

The table lists this clone with a count of one. The rearrangement links TRBV27 to TRBJ2-7; possible D gene TRBD1, 8 bases. Trimming removed 2 bases at V and 2 bases at J, with 22 bases between. There are 18 residues in the CDR3. From germline, CDR1 is MNHEY and CDR2 SMNVEV (reference sequence). In nucleotides, the CDR3 is TGTGCCAGCAGTTTAGGAGGGAGGGGACAGGTAAATCCCTACGAGCAGTACTTC. As protein: CASSLGGRGQVNPYEQYF.

The chain employs TRBV18 and TRBJ2-1; D perhaps matches TRBD2 (6 bases). Germline V CDR1 and CDR2: KGHSH, LQKENI. V was trimmed by 2 bases and J by 5 bases, leaving 10 bases between them. The CDR3 sequence is 14 residues long. CDR3 sequence (DNA): TGTGCCAGCTCACCAAACGGGAGCGACAATGAGCAGTTCTTC. Encoded protein: CASSPNGSDNEQFF.

The J gene is TRBJ1-1, the V gene TRBV29-1; 7 nucleotides line up with TRBD1. The V gene's germline CDR1 is SQVTM and CDR2 ANQGSEA. The CDR3 runs 15 residues. V lost 5 bases and J lost 3; bases outside the gene matches: 12. The CDR3 loop is CSVTGIQGTYTEAFF. The DNA of the CDR3 is TGCAGCGTTACGGGGATACAGGGGACTTACACTGAAGCTTTCTTT.

This chain uses TRBV5-1 with TRBJ2-2; a weak D match, TRBD2 (6 bases). V lost 4 bases to trimming and J lost 0 bases, with 16 bases between them. The CDR3 sequence is 17 residues long. The germline CDR1 and CDR2 sequences are SGHRS and YFSETQ. The DNA for the CDR3 is TGCGCCAGCAGCCGTGGGTGGGGGGATACGAACACCGGGGAGCTGTTTTTT. It yields the protein CASSRGWGDTNTGELFF.

This rearrangement joins TRBV6-5 to TRBJ2-5; the match to TRBD1 covers 9 bases. V shed 7 bases, J shed 1 base, and the junction held 4 bases outside the gene matches. The germline V gene encodes CDR1 MNHEY and CDR2 SVGAGI. The CDR3 has 14 amino acids. DNA of the CDR3: TGTGCCAGCACACCGACAGGGGGCCAAGAGACCCAGTACTTC. Its translation is CASTPTGGQETQYF.

The chain uses TRBV5-1 and TRBJ2-7, with TRBD1 matching 7 bases. The V gene end was trimmed by 4 bases and the J gene end by 0 bases; junction bases not matched to a gene: 7. Germline CDR1 reads SGHRS; CDR2 reads YFSETQ. The CDR3 consists of 15 residues. In DNA, the CDR3 is TGCGCCAGCAGCATCAGGACAGGCAACTCCTACGAGCAGTACTTC. This sequence encodes CASSIRTGNSYEQYF.

V and J are TRBV18 and TRBJ2-1; TRBD2 agrees at 8 bases. V gave up 3 bases and J gave up 7 bases; unmatched junction bases: 11. This CDR3 contains 16 residues. Germline-derived CDR1 and CDR2 are KGHSH and LQKENI. The CDR3 coding sequence is TGTGCCAGCTCACCTCGGGGCCAGGGCGGGAGGAATGAGCAGTTCTTC. Its protein is CASSPRGQGGRNEQFF.

The chain has TRBV4-1 and TRBJ2-1; 10 bases fit TRBD2. There are 17 residues in the CDR3. CDR1 and CDR2 (germline): MGHRA, YSYEKL. V shed 0 bases and J 8 bases; nucleotides not matched to a gene: 10. CDR3 nucleotide sequence: TGCGCCAGCAGCCAAGATGCTCAGCGGGGGGGCGGCGATGAGCAGTTCTTC. It translates to CASSQDAQRGGGDEQFF.

This chain connects TRBV18 to TRBJ1-1; a possible D gene is TRBD1 (6 bases). Germline V CDR1 and CDR2: KGHSH, LQKENI. Between the trimmed V and J ends, which lost 0 bases and 3 bases, there was a span of 11 bases. The CDR3 runs to 15 residues. CDR3 in DNA: TGTGCCAGCTCACCACCCTCGGCAGGGGACACTGAAGCTTTCTTT. Translation gives CASSPPSAGDTEAFF.

This chain links TRBV12-5 with TRBJ1-2; 8 bases are a match to TRBD1. CDR3 length: 15 amino acids. The J segment lost 3 bases and the V segment lost 3 bases, leaving 6 bases of the junction unmatched. Germline CDR1 LGHNT, CDR2 FRNRAP. The CDR3 nucleotides are TGTGCTAGTGGTTTTCAGGGGGCGAACGACTATGGCTACACCTTC. It codes for CASGFQGANDYGYTF.

This chain connects TRBV4-3 to TRBJ1-6; the D gene is possibly TRBD1 (5 bases). CDR3 length equals 16 residues. CDR1 and CDR2 from the germline V gene are LGHNA and YSLEER. Trimming took off 0 bases at V and 10 bases at J, with 16 bases between the two ends. This chain's CDR3 is CASSQDLGPGNSPLHF. CDR3 sequence (DNA): TGCGCCAGCAGCCAAGATCTGGGGCCAGGGAACTCACCCCTCCACTTT.

The chain carries TRBV5-1 and TRBJ1-4; D gene uncertain. Germline CDR1 SGHRS, CDR2 YFSETQ. The CDR3 sequence is 15 residues long. V lost 4 bases, J lost 5 bases, and 15 bases lay in between. CDR3 sequence: CASSPAGGTNEKLFF. In nucleotides, the CDR3 is TGCGCCAGCAGCCCGGCCGGAGGAACAAATGAAAAACTGTTTTTT.

This chain uses TRBV29-1 with TRBJ1-1; the match to TRBD1 covers 7 bases. This CDR3 is built from 14 residues. V lost 6 bases, J lost 4 bases, and 11 bases stayed unmatched. Germline assignment: CDR1 SQVTM and CDR2 ANQGSEA. The DNA for the CDR3 is TGCAGCGTAGCACAACAGGGGTCGGGCACTGAAGCTTTCTTT. Translated, it gives CSVAQQGSGTEAFF.

The rearrangement uses TRBV6-1 and TRBJ2-7; 10 positions match TRBD2. V shed 0 bases, J shed 1 base, and the junction held 12 bases outside the gene matches. CDR3 length equals 19 residues. Per the germline V gene, CDR1 is MNHNS and CDR2 is SASEGT. The CDR3 region has the DNA TGTGCCAGCAGTGAAGCGCCTCTAGCGGGGGCCGGACGTTCCTACGAGCAGTACTTC. This codes for CASSEAPLAGAGRSYEQYF.

This clone was detected a few times. V is TRBV5-6 and J is TRBJ1-5; D not certain. V was cut by 2 bases and J by 2 bases, with 11 bases left in between. This CDR3 is 15 amino acids long. Germline V gene sequence: CDR1 SGHDT, CDR2 YYEEEE. The CDR3 nucleotides read TGTGCCAGCAGCTTTGGAGGAGGAGGCAATCAGCCCCAGCATTTT. It translates to CASSFGGGGNQPQHF. The full variable domain, in which reference TRBV5-6 and TRBJ1-5 provide the parts outside the CDR3, is DAGVTQSPTHLIKTRGQQVTLRCSPKSGHDTVSWYQQALGQGPQFIFQYYEEEERQRGNFPDRFSGHQFPNYSSELNVNALLLGDSALYLCASSFGGGGNQPQHFGDGTRLSIL.

The CDR3 spells CASMGARTTEAFF. In DNA form, the CDR3 reads TGTGCCAGTATGGGGGCTAGAACGACTGAAGCTTTCTTT. This chain uses TRBV19 with TRBJ1-1; weak D call: TRBD1 (6 bases). The germline V gene has CDR1 LNHDA and CDR2 SQIVND (reference sequence). The germline V and J ends were trimmed by 7 bases and 5 bases, with 14 bases remaining between them. The length of the CDR3 is 13 residues.

This chain joins TRBV5-1 and TRBJ1-5; perhaps TRBD1 as D (5 bases). CDR3 size: 13 residues. Per the germline V gene, CDR1 is SGHRS and CDR2 is YFSETQ. Trimming stripped 5 bases from V and 6 bases from J, with 12 bases between. CDR3 coding DNA: TGCGCCAGCAGGGGAGGGGAGGCTCAGCCCCAGCATTTT. It is translated as CASRGGEAQPQHF.

This clone is a singleton in its sample. The chain is built from TRBV5-4 and TRBJ2-7, with D possibly matching TRBD1 (5 bases). The length of the CDR3 is 12 residues. The germline gives CDR1 SGHNT, CDR2 YYREEE (reference sequence). The V and J ends lost 4 bases and 3 bases respectively, with 8 bases between them. The CDR3 nucleotides read TGTGCCAGCAGCCTGCAGGGCTACGAGCAGTACTTC. It encodes CASSLQGYEQYF.

This clone was seen once. Sequence at one end of the junction differs from germline and may be a read error. The rearrangement links TRBV5-1 to TRBJ1-2; TRBD1 matches 8 bases. CDR3 length: 15 amino acids. The germline V gene encodes CDR1 SGHRS and CDR2 YFSETQ. CDR3 coding DNA: TGCGTCAGCAGCTTGGGGGGGACAGGCCTTGATGGCTACACCTTC. It encodes CVSSLGGTGLDGYTF.

The V and J genes are TRBV19 and TRBJ1-1; unclear D gene. The CDR3 spans 12 residues. V was clipped by 6 bases and J by 6 bases, with 11 bases between them. The germline gives CDR1 LNHDA, CDR2 SQIVND (reference sequence). The CDR3 protein is CASRNGFAEAFF. The CDR3 nucleotides are TGTGCCAGTAGGAACGGGTTCGCTGAAGCTTTCTTT.

This sequence joins TRBV25-1 and TRBJ2-3, with TRBD1 as a possible D gene (5 bases). The germline CDR1 and CDR2 sequences are MGHDK and SYGVNS. V dropped 2 bases and J dropped 4 bases, with 10 bases sitting between them. This CDR3 contains 14 residues. CDR3 amino acids: CASSERQSPDTQYF. Here the CDR3 DNA reads TGTGCCAGCAGTGAAAGACAGTCTCCAGATACGCAGTATTTT.

V is TRBV19 and J is TRBJ1-3, with D tentatively TRBD1 (5 bases). The CDR3 contains 14 residues. V was shortened by 7 bases and J by 1 base, with 11 bases between the two germline ends. Per the germline V gene, CDR1 is LNHDA and CDR2 is SQIVND (reference sequence). The CDR3 here is CASTRRGSGNTIYF. The CDR3 bases are TGTGCCAGTACCCGAAGGGGTTCTGGAAACACCATATATTTT.

V gene TRBV28 combines with J gene TRBJ2-3, with TRBD2 matching 8 bases. V was clipped by 6 bases and J by 7 bases; unmatched bases: 12. The germline CDR1 and CDR2 sequences are MDHEN and SYDVKM. This CDR3 is 15 amino acids long. This CDR3 reads CASRTRGGTINTQYF. CDR3 nucleotide sequence: TGTGCCAGCAGGACCCGGGGGGGCACTATCAATACGCAGTATTTT.